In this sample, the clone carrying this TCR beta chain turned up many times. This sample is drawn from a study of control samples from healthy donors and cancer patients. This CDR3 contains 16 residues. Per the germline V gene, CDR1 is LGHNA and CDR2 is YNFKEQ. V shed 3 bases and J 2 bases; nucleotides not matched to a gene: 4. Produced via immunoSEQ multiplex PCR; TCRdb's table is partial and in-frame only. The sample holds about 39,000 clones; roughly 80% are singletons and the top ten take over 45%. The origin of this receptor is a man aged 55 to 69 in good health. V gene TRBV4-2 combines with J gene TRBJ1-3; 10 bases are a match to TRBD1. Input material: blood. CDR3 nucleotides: TGTGCCAGCAGCCAGAAGACAGGGGGCGCTGGAAACACCATATATTTT. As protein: CASSQKTGGAGNTIYF.